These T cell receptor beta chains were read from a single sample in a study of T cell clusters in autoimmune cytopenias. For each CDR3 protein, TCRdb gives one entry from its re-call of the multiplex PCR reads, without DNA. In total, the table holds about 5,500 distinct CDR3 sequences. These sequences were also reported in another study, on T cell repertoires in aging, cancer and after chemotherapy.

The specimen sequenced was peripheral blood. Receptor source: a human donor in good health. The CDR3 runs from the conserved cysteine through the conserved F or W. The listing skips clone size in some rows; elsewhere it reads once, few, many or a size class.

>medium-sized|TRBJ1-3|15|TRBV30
CAGSPDAYSGNTIYF
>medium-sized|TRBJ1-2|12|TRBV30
CAWSAQGAGYTF
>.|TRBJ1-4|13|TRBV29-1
CSVVEQGNEKLFF
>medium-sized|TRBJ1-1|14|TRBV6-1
CASSTGDFNTEAFF
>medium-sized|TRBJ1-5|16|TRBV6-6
CASSDAGTGANQPQHF
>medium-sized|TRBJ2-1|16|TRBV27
CASSLGGTRRANEQFF
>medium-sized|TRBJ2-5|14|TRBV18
CASSPSGQGETQYF
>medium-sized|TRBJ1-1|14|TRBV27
CASSLKTGGTEAFF
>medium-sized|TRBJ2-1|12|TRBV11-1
CASSFRGNEQFF
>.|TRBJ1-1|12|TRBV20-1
CSAIQGNTEAFF
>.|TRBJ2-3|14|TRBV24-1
CATSDSGGPDTQYF
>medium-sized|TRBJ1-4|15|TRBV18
CASSPRNADNEKLFF
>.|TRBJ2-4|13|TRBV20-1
CSASIKPSDIQYF
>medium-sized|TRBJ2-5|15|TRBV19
CASSIGSVLQETQYF
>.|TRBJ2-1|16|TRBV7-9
CASSPRTTSSYNEQFF
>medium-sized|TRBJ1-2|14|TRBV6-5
CASSYRTVNYGYTF
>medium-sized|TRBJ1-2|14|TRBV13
CASSFTGANYGYTF
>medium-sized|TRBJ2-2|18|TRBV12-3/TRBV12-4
CASSPYLPRALGTGELFF
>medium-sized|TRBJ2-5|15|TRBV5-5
CASSLERGGQETQYF
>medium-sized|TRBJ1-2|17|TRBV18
CASSPGHASPINYGYTF
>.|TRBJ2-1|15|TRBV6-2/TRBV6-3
CASRRGGVGVNEQFF
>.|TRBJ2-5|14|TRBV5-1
CASSLSDTLGTQYF
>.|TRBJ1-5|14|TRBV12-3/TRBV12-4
CASSSDRGNQPQHF
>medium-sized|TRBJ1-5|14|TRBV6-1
CASSDRDGNQPQHF
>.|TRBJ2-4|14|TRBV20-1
CSASTSGRLNIQYF
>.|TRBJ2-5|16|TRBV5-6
CASSLGAGGLGETQYF
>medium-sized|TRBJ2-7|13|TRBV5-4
CASTRDRGQGQYF
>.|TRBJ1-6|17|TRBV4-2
CASSQEQGASYNSPLHF
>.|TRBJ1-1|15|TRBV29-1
CSAAPGWAMNTEAFF
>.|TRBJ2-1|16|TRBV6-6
CASTTSGTRSYNEQFF
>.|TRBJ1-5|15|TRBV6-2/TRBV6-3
CASSWTGESPQPQHF